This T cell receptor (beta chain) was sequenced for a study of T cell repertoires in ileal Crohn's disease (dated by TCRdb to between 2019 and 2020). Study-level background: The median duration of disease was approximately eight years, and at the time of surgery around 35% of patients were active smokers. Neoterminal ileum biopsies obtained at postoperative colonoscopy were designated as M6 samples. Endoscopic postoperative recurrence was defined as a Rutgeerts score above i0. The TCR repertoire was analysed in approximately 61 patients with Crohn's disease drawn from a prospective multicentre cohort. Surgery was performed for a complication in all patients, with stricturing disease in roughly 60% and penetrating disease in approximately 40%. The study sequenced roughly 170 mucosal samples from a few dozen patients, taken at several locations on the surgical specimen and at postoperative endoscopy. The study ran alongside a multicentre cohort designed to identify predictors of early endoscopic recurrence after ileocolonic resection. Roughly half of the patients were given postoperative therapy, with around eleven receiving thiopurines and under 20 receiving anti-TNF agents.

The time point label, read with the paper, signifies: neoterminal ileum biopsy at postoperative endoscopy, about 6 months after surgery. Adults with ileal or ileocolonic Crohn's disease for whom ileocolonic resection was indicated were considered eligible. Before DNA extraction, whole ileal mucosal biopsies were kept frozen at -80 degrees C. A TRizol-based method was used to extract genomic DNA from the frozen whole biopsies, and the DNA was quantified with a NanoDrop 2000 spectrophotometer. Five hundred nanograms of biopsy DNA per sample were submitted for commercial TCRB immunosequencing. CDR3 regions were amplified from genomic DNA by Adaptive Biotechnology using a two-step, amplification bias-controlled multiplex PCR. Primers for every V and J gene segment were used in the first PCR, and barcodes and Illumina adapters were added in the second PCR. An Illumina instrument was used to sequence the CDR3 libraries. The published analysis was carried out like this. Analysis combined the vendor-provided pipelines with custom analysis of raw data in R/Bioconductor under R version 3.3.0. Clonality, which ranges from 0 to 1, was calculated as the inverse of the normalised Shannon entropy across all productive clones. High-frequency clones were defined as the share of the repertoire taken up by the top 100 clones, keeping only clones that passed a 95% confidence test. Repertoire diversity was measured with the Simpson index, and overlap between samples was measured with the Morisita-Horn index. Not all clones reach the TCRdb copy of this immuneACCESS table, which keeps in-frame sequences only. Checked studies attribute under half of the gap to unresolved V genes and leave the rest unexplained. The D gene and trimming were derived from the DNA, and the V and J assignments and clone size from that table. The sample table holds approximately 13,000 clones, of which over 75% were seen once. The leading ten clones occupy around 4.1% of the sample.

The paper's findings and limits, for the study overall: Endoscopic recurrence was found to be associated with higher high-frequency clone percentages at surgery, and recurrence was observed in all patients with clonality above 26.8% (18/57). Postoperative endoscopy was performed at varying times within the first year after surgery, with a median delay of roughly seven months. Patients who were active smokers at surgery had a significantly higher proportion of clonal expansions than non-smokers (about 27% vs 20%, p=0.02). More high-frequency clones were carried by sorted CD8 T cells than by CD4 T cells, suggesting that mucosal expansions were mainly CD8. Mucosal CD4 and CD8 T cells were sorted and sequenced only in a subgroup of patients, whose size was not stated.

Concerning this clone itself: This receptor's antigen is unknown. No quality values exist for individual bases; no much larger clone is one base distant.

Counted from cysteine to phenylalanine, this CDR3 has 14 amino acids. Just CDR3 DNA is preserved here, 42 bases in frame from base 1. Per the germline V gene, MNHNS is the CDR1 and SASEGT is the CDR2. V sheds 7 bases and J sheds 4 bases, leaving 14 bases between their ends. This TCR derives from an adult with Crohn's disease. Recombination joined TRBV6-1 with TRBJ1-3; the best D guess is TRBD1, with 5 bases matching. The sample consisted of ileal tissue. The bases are TGTGCCAGCACCGACAGAGACAGCGGAAACACCATATATTTT. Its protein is CASTDRDSGNTIYF.